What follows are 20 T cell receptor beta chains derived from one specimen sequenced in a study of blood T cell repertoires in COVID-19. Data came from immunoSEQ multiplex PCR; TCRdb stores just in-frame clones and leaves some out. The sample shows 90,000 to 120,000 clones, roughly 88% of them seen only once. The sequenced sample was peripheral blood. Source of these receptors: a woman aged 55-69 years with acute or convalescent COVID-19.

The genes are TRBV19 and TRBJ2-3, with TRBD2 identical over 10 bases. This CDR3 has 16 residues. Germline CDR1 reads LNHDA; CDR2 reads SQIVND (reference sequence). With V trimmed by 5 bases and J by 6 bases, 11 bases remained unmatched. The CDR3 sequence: CASSLGAGGPGDTQYF. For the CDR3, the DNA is TGTGCCAGTAGTCTGGGAGCGGGAGGGCCTGGGGATACGCAGTATTTT. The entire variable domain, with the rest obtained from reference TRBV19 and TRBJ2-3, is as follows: DGGITQSPKYLFRKEGQNVTLSCEQNLNHDAMYWYRQDPGQGLRLIYYSQIVNDFQKGDIAEGYSVSREKKESFPLTVTSAQKNPTAFYLCASSLGAGGPGDTQYFGPGTRLTVL.

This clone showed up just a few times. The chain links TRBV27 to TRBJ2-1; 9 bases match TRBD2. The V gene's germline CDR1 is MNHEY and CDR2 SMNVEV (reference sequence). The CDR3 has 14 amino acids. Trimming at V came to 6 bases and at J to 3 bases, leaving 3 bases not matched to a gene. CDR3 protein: CASRPSGNYNEQFF. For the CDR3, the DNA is TGTGCCAGCAGGCCTAGCGGGAACTACAATGAGCAGTTCTTC.

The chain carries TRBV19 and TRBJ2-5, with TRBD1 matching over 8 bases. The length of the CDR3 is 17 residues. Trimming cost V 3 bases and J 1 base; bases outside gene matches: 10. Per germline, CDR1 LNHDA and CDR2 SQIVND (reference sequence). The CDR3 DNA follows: TGTGCCAGTAGTATCAGCAATTCCAGGGGGCGCCAAGAGACCCAGTACTTC. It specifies CASSISNSRGRQETQYF.

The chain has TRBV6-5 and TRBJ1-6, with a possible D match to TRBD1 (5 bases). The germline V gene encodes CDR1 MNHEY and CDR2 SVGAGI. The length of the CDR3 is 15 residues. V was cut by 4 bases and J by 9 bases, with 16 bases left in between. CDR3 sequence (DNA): TGTGCCAGCAGTTGGGCGGGGCGCGGGAGTTCACCCCTCCACTTT. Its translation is CASSWAGRGSSPLHF.

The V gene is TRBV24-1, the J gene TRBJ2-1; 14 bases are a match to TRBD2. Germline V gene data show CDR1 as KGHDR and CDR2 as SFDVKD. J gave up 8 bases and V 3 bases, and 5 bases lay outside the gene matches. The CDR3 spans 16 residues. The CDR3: CATSDRLAGGPDEQFF. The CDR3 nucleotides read TGTGCCACCAGTGATCGACTAGCGGGAGGGCCCGATGAGCAGTTCTTC.

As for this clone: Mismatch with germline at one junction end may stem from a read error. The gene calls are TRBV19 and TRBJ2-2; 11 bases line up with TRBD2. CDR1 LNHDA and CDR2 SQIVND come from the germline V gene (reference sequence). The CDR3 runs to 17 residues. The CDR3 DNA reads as TGTGCCAGCAGTATACCCACTAGCGGGAGATCTGCCGGGGAGCTGTTTTTT. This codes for CASSIPTSGRSAGELFF.

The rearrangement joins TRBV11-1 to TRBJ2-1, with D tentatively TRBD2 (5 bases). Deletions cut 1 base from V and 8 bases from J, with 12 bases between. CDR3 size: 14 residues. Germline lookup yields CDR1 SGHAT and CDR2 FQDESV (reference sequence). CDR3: CASSLGGSFDEQFF. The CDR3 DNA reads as TGTGCCAGCAGCTTAGGTGGGAGTTTCGATGAGCAGTTCTTC.

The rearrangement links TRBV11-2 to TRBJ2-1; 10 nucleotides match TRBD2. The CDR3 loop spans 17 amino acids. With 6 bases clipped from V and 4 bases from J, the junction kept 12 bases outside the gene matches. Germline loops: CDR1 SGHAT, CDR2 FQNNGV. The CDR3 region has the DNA TGTGCCAGCAGTGTGGGGGGAGCTAGCGGGAGTTACAATGAGCAGTTCTTC. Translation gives CASSVGGASGSYNEQFF.

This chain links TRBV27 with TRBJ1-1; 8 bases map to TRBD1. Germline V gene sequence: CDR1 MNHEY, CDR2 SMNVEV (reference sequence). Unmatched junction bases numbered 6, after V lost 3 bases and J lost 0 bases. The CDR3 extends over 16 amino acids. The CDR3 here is CASSFDRGGMNTEAFF. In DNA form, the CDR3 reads TGTGCCAGCAGTTTTGACAGGGGAGGGATGAACACTGAAGCTTTCTTT.

CDR3 residues: CASSIDTKNTEAFF. The CDR3 nucleotides are TGTGCCAGCAGCATCGACACAAAGAACACTGAAGCTTTCTTT. V and J are TRBV7-9 and TRBJ1-1; no firm D call. This CDR3 comprises 14 residues. The V gene lost 5 bases and the J gene lost 1 base, with 11 bases spanning the gap. Germline CDR1 and CDR2: SEHNR and FQNEAQ (reference sequence).

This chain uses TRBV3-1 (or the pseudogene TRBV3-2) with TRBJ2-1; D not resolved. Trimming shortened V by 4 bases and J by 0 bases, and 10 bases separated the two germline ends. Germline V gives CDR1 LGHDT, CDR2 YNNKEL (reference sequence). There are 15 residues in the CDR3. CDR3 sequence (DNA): TGTGCCAGCAGCCGTATATTGTCCTCCTACAATGAGCAGTTCTTC. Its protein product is CASSRILSSYNEQFF.

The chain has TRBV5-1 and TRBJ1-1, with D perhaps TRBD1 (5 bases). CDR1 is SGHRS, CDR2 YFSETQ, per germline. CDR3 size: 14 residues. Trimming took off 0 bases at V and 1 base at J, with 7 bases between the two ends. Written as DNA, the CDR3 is TGCGCCAGCAGCTTGGAGGGGCCGAACACTGAAGCTTTCTTT. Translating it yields CASSLEGPNTEAFF.

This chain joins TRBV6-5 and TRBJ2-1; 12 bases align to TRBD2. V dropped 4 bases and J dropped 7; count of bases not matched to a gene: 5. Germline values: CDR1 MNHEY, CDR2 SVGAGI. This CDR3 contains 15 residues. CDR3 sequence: CASSSRLAGGNEQFF. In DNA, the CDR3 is TGTGCCAGCAGTTCAAGGCTAGCGGGAGGGAATGAGCAGTTCTTC.

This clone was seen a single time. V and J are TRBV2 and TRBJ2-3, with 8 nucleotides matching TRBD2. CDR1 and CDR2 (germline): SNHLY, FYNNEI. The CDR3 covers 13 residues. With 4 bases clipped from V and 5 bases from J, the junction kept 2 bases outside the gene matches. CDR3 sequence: CASSGLAGDTQYF. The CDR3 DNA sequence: TGTGCCAGCAGTGGGCTAGCGGGAGATACGCAGTATTTT. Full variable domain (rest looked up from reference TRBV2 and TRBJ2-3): EPEVTQTPSHQVTQMGQEVILRCVPISNHLYFYWYRQILGQKVEFLVSFYNNEISEKSEIFDDQFSVERPDGSNFTLKIRSTKLEDSAMYFCASSGLAGDTQYFGPGTRLTVL.

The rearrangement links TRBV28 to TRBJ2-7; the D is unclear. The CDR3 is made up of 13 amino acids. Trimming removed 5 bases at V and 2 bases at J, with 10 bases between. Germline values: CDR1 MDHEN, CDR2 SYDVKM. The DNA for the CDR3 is TGTGCCAGCAGTCTAGGCCGAACCTACGAGCAGTACTTC. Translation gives CASSLGRTYEQYF.

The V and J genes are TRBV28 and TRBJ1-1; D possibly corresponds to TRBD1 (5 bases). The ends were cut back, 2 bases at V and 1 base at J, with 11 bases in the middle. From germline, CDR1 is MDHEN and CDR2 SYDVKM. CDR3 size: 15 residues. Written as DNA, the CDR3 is TGTGCCAGCAGTTTACCCTCCACAGGGAACACTGAAGCTTTCTTT. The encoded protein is CASSLPSTGNTEAFF.

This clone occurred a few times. This CDR3 is CASSPGRGYEQYF. In DNA, the CDR3 is TGTGCCAGCAGCCCCGGGAGGGGGTACGAGCAGTACTTC. The V gene is TRBV2, the J gene TRBJ2-7; 8 bases match TRBD2. CDR1 and CDR2 (germline): SNHLY, FYNNEI. Unmatched junction bases numbered 5, after V lost 6 bases and J lost 4 bases. This CDR3 contains 13 residues.

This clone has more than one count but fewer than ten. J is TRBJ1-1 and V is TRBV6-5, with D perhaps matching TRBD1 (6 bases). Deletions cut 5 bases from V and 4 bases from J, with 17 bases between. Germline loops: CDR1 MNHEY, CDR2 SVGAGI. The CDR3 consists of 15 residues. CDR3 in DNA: TGTGCCAGCAGTCGGGAGGGGGGGCGCGGCACTGAAGCTTTCTTT. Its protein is CASSREGGRGTEAFF.

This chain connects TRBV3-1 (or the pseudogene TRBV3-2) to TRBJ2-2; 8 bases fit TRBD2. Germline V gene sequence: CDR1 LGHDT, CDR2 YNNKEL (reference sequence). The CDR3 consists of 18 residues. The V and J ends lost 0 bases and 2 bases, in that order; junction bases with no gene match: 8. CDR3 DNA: TGTGCCAGCAGCCAAGATCCCCGCCTAGCGGGTAACACCGGGGAGCTGTTTTTT. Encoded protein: CASSQDPRLAGNTGELFF.

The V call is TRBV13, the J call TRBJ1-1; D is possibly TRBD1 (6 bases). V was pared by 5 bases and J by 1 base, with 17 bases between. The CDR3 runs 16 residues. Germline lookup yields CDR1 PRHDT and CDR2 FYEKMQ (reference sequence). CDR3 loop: CASSQRIQGGNTEAFF. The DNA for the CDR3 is TGTGCCAGCAGCCAGAGGATACAGGGCGGGAACACTGAAGCTTTCTTT.